Listed below are T cell receptor beta chains from one sample, sequenced in a study of PD-1 blockade in classical Hodgkin lymphoma. The method was immunoSEQ multiplex PCR; TCRdb's version includes in-frame clones alone and lacks a portion of them. The sample records some 9,500 clones, over 65% being singletons. The specimen was CD8+ T cells from blood, collected before the fourth cycle of nivolumab. The receptors shown here come from a human donor with classical Hodgkin lymphoma. Both conserved end residues are part of each CDR3. The D gene is left open where the match is weak. Expanded clones are given a class, and other clones once, few, many or no size at all.

>TRBV19|NA|TRBJ2-5|NA
CASSMVQGRETQYF
TGTGCCAGTAGTATGGTACAGGGGAGGGAGACCCAGTACTTC
>TRBV6-5|NA|TRBJ2-7|NA
CASSYSGTNSYEQYF
TGTGCCAGCAGTTACTCTGGGACAAACTCCTACGAGCAGTACTTC
>TRBV4-3|NA|TRBJ2-7|TRBD1
CASSIGTGGYEQYF
TGCGCCAGCAGCATCGGGACAGGGGGCTACGAGCAGTACTTC
>TRBV7-8|NA|TRBJ2-7|NA
CASSQDGGPYEQYF
TGTGCCAGCAGCCAAGACGGGGGGCCCTACGAGCAGTACTTC
>TRBV11-3|NA|TRBJ2-7|NA
CASSFRYEQYF
TGTGCCAGCAGCTTTCGCTACGAGCAGTACTTC
>TRBV30|NA|TRBJ1-1|NA
CAWSEGGGAPFTTEAFF
TGTGCCTGGAGTGAGGGTGGGGGCGCTCCCTTTACCACTGAAGCTTTCTTT
>TRBV30|large|TRBJ2-7|TRBD1
CAWSVRGGRVYEQYF
TGTGCCTGGAGTGTACGAGGGGGCAGAGTCTACGAGCAGTACTTC
>TRBV4-1|NA|TRBJ2-7|NA
CASSQGGVREQYF
TGCGCCAGCAGCCAAGGGGGCGTCAGAGAGCAGTACTTC
>TRBV2|NA|TRBJ2-7|TRBD1
CASRPPGGNAYEQYF
TGTGCCAGCAGACCCCCAGGGGGCAACGCCTACGAGCAGTACTTC
>TRBV19|NA|TRBJ1-1|NA
CASSKINTEAFF
TGTGCCAGTAGTAAGATTAACACTGAAGCTTTCTTT
>TRBV29-1|NA|TRBJ1-2|NA
CSVPTANYGYTF
TGCAGCGTCCCTACAGCTAACTATGGCTACACCTTC
>TRBV7-8|NA|TRBJ2-7|NA
CASSLTGYEQYF
TGTGCCAGCAGCTTAACAGGTTACGAGCAGTACTTC
>TRBV27|NA|TRBJ2-1|TRBD2
CASSLGTSGGWNEQFF
TGTGCCAGCAGTTTGGGGACTAGCGGGGGGTGGAATGAGCAGTTCTTC
>TRBV9|NA|TRBJ2-6|NA
CASKDGTNSGANVLTF
TGTGCCAGCAAGGACGGAACCAACTCTGGGGCCAACGTCCTGACTTTC
>TRBV2|NA|TRBJ2-2|TRBD1
CASSESQPGTATGELFF
TGTGCCAGCAGTGAAAGCCAACCGGGGACAGCCACCGGGGAGCTGTTTTTT
>TRBV20-1|few|TRBJ1-1|NA
CSAGGATEAFF
TGCAGTGCGGGTGGGGCTACTGAAGCTTTCTTT
>TRBV27|NA|TRBJ2-7|NA
CASSLGTSSNYEQYF
TGTGCCAGCAGTTTAGGAACTAGCAGCAACTACGAGCAGTACTTC
>TRBV27|NA|TRBJ1-1|NA
CASSLLGGREAFF
TGTGCCAGCAGTTTATTGGGGGGGCGGGAAGCTTTCTTT
>TRBV21-1|NA|TRBJ1-5|NA
CASSKSREERRPQHF
TGTGCCAGCAGCAAGTCCAGGGAAGAAAGACGGCCCCAGCATTTT
>TRBV19|NA|TRBJ2-5|NA
CASSGLEDGIGAQYF
TGTGCCAGTAGTGGCCTAGAGGACGGAATAGGGGCCCAGTACTTC
>TRBV6-5|NA|TRBJ1-5|TRBD1
CASSKSGDSAPPQHF
TGTGCCAGCAGTAAATCAGGGGACAGTGCCCCGCCCCAGCATTTT
>TRBV5-1|NA|TRBJ2-1|TRBD2
CASSLVGGSRYNEQFF
TGCGCCAGCAGCTTGGTGGGCGGGAGTAGATACAATGAGCAGTTCTTC
>TRBV7-2|NA|TRBJ2-4|TRBD1
CASSLSRTGVNIQYF
TGTGCCAGCAGCCTTTCCCGGACAGGGGTGAACATTCAGTACTTC
>TRBV7-9|NA|TRBJ2-3|TRBD2
CASSLALAGTTPDTQYF
TGTGCCAGCAGCTTAGCATTAGCGGGTACCACCCCCGATACGCAGTATTTT
>TRBV7-8|once|TRBJ1-1|NA
CASSEGMNTEAFF
TGTGCCAGCAGCGAGGGTATGAACACTGAAGCTTTCTTT
>TRBV6-5|NA|TRBJ1-3|NA
CASSYSRLRIGDTIYF
TGTGCCAGCAGTTACTCCCGGCTGCGTATAGGGGACACCATATATTTT
>TRBV7-2|NA|TRBJ1-5|TRBD1
CASSSNRDRRQPQHF
TGTGCCAGCAGCTCAAACCGGGACAGGCGGCAGCCCCAGCATTTT
>TRBV2|NA|TRBJ2-1|TRBD2
CASSTGLAGNEQFF
TGTGCCAGCAGTACGGGACTAGCTGGAAATGAGCAGTTCTTC
>TRBV4-1|NA|TRBJ2-5|TRBD2
CASRPRGGGGEETQYF
TGCGCCAGCAGACCTCGTGGGGGGGGAGGAGAAGAGACCCAGTACTTC
>TRBV5-6|NA|TRBJ2-1|NA
CASSPTWGSPYNEQFF
TGTGCCAGCAGCCCCACATGGGGATCACCCTACAATGAGCAGTTCTTC
>TRBV28|NA|TRBJ1-2|NA
CASSLLGANYGYTF
TGTGCCAGCAGTTTACTTGGGGCGAACTATGGCTACACCTTC
>TRBV11-2|NA|TRBJ2-7|TRBD1
CASSPGQAYEQYF
TGTGCCAGCAGCCCGGGACAGGCCTACGAGCAGTACTTC
>TRBV6-6|NA|TRBJ1-4|NA
CASSTSTATNEKLFF
TGTGCCAGCAGTACATCGACAGCAACTAATGAAAAACTGTTTTTT
>TRBV5-6|NA|TRBJ2-7|NA
CASSLAPGVNYEQYF
TGTGCCAGCAGCTTGGCCCCGGGGGTGAACTACGAGCAGTACTTC
>TRBV7-6|NA|TRBJ1-5|NA
CASSLGGSQPQHF
TGTGCCAGCAGCTTAGGGGGATCTCAGCCCCAGCATTTT
>TRBV27|NA|TRBJ2-5|TRBD2
CASSRTSVETQYF
TGTGCCAGCAGTCGAACTAGCGTGGAGACCCAGTACTTC
>TRBV7-2|NA|TRBJ1-5|NA
CASSLGQGAFNQPQHF
TGTGCCAGCAGCTTAGGGCAGGGCGCCTTCAATCAGCCCCAGCATTTT
>TRBV27|NA|TRBJ2-7|NA
CASTPVGSFYEQYF
TGTGCCAGCACCCCGGTCGGCAGCTTCTACGAGCAGTACTTC
>TRBV9|few|TRBJ2-7|NA
CASSVGGTPYEQYF
TGTGCCAGCAGCGTTGGGGGGACCCCCTACGAGCAGTACTTC
>TRBV9|NA|TRBJ2-3|NA
CASSVGRGGLTDTQYF
TGTGCCAGCAGCGTAGGACGGGGCGGATTGACAGATACGCAGTATTTT
>TRBV5-1|NA|TRBJ2-3|NA
CASSLAYTDTQYF
TGCGCCAGCAGCTTGGCCTACACAGATACGCAGTATTTT
>TRBV7-2|NA|TRBJ2-7|TRBD2
CASSLAAGEAEQYF
TGTGCCAGCAGCTTAGCAGCGGGAGAGGCCGAGCAGTACTTC
>TRBV7-9|NA|TRBJ2-3|NA
CASSFEADTQYF
TGTGCCAGCAGCTTCGAGGCAGATACGCAGTATTTT
>TRBV28|NA|TRBJ2-1|NA
CASSYHVQSAYNEQFF
TGTGCCAGCAGTTACCATGTTCAGAGTGCCTACAATGAGCAGTTCTTC
>TRBV19|NA|TRBJ2-7|TRBD1
CASSNYRGSHEQYF
TGTGCCAGTAGTAACTACAGGGGTAGCCACGAGCAGTACTTC
>TRBV9|NA|TRBJ2-5|NA
CASSDDYSPGETQYF
TGTGCCAGCAGCGACGACTATTCCCCCGGGGAGACCCAGTACTTC
>TRBV28|NA|TRBJ2-5|NA
CASSLKDGRERETQYF
TGTGCCAGCAGTTTAAAAGACGGCAGGGAAAGAGAGACCCAGTACTTC
>TRBV19|NA|TRBJ2-3|NA
CATGTWAGDTQYF
TGTGCCACCGGGACTTGGGCAGGAGATACGCAGTATTTT
>TRBV13|NA|TRBJ2-7|NA
CASSDLLGNGEQYF
TGTGCCAGCAGCGACCTCCTGGGGAATGGCGAGCAGTACTTC
>TRBV19|NA|TRBJ1-2|TRBD1
CASSLGGFYTF
TGTGCCAGTAGCCTAGGGGGCTTCTACACCTTC
>TRBV6-5|NA|TRBJ2-1|NA
CASSGGANEQFF
TGTGCCAGCAGCGGAGGTGCGAATGAGCAGTTCTTC
>TRBV18|NA|TRBJ1-1|TRBD1
CASSPRVEHRGTEAFF
TGTGCCAGCTCACCAAGGGTTGAGCACAGGGGTACTGAAGCTTTCTTT
>TRBV20-1|NA|TRBJ2-7|NA
CSASRGYEQYF
TGCAGTGCTAGTCGGGGATACGAGCAGTACTTC
>TRBV13|few|TRBJ2-1|NA
CASSLDAEQFF
TGTGCCAGCAGCTTAGATGCTGAGCAGTTCTTC
>TRBV4-1|NA|TRBJ2-5|NA
CASSRFIQQETQYF
TGCGCCAGCAGCCGGTTTATACAACAAGAGACCCAGTACTTC
>TRBV6-5|once|TRBJ2-7|TRBD1
CASSLTGANEQYF
TGTGCCAGCAGTTTGACAGGGGCTAACGAGCAGTACTTC
>TRBV19|NA|TRBJ2-2|NA
CASTLDSLNTGELFF
TGTGCCAGTACCTTGGACAGCTTGAACACCGGGGAGCTGTTTTTT
>TRBV11-2|NA|TRBJ2-1|NA
CASSLRRGPSYNEQFF
TGTGCCAGCAGCTTAAGGCGGGGGCCCTCCTACAATGAGCAGTTCTTC
>TRBV4-1|NA|TRBJ2-7|TRBD1
CASSQDPGGRYEQYF
TGCGCCAGCAGCCAAGATCCAGGGGGTCGCTACGAGCAGTACTTC